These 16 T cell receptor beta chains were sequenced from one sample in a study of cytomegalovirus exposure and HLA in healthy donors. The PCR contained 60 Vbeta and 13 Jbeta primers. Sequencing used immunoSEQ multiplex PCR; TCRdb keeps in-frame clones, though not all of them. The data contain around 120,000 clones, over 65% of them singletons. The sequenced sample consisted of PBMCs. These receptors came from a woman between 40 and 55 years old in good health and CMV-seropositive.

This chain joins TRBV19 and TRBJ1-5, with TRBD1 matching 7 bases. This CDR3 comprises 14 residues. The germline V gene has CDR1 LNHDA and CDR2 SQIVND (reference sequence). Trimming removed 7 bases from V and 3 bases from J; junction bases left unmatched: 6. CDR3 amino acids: CASKDRSFNQPQHF. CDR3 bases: TGTGCCAGTAAGGACAGGTCCTTCAATCAGCCCCAGCATTTT.

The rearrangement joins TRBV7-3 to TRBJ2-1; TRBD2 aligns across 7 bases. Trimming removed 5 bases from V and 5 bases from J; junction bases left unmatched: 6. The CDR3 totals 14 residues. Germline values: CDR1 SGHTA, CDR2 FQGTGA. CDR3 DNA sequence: TGTGCCAGCAGCCCCGGGACTAAAGACAATGAGCAGTTCTTC. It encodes CASSPGTKDNEQFF. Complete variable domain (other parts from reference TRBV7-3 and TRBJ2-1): GAGVSQTPSNKVTEKGKYVELRCDPISGHTALYWYRQSLGQGPEFLIYFQGTGAADDSGLPNDRFFAVRPEGSVSTLKIQRTERGDSAVYLCASSPGTKDNEQFFGPGTRLTVL.

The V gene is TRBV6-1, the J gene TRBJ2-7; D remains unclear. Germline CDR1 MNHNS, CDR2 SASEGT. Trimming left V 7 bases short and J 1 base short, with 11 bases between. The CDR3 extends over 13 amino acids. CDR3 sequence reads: CASKWQESYEQYF. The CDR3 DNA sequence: TGTGCCAGCAAATGGCAGGAATCCTACGAGCAGTACTTC.

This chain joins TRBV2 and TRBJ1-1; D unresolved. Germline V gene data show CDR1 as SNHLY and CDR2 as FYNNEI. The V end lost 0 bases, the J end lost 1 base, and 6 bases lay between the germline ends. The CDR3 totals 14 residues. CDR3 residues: CASSEAAGNTEAFF. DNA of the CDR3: TGTGCCAGCAGTGAAGCAGCGGGGAACACTGAAGCTTTCTTT.

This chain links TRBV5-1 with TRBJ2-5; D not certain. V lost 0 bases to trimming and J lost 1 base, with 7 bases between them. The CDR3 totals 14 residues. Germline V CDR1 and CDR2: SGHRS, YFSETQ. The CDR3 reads CASSLGQPQETQYF. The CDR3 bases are TGCGCCAGCAGCTTGGGGCAACCCCAAGAGACCCAGTACTTC.

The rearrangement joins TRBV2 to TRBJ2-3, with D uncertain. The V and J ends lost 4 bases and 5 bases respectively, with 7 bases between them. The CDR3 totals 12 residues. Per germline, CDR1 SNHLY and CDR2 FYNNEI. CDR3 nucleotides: TGTGCCAGCAGTGTCCGAGGAGATACGCAGTATTTT. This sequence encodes CASSVRGDTQYF.

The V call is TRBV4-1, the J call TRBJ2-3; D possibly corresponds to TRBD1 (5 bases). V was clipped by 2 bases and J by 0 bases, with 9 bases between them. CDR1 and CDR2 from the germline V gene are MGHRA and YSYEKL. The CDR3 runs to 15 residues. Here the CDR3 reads CASSQSDTSTDTQYF. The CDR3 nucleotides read TGCGCCAGCAGCCAATCGGACACAAGCACAGATACGCAGTATTTT.

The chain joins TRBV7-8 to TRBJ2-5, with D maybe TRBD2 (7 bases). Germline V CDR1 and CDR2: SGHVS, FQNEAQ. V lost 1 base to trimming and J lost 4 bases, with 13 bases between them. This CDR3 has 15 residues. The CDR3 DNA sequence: TGTGCCAGCAGCTTAGTAAGGGGGGAGGGAGAGACCCAGTACTTC. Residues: CASSLVRGEGETQYF.

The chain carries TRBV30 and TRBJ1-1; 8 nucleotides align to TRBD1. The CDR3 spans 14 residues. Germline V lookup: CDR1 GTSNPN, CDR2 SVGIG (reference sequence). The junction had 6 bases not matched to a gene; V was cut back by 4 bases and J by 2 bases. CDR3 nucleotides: TGTGCCTGGAAGAGGACAGGGAGTAACACTGAAGCTTTCTTT. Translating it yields CAWKRTGSNTEAFF.

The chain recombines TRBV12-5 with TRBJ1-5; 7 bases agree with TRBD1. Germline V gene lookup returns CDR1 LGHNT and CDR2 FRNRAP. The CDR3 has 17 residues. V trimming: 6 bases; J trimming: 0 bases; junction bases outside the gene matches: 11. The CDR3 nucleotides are TGTGCTAGTGGCGGGACAGATAGATTCTATAGCAATCAGCCCCAGCATTTT. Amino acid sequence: CASGGTDRFYSNQPQHF.

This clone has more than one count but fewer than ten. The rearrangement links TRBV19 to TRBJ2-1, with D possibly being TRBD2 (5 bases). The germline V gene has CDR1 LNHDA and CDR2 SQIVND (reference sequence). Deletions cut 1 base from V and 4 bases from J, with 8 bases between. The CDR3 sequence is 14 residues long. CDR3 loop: CASSIGETYNEQFF. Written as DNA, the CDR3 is TGTGCCAGTAGTATAGGGGAGACATACAATGAGCAGTTCTTC.

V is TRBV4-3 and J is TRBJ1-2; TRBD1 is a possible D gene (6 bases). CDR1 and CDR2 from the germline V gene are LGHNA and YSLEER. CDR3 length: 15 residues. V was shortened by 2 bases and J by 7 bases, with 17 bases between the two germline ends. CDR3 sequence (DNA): TGCGCCAGCAGCCAAAGTCTGGGCAGGGGTGGTGGCTACACCTTC. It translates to CASSQSLGRGGGYTF.

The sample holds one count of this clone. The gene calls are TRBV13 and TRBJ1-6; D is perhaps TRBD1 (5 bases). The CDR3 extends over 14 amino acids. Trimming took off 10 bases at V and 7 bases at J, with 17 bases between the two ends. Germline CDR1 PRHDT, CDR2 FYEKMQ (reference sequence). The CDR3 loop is CAIPDGGGNSPLHF. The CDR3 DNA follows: TGTGCCATCCCTGATGGCGGGGGGAATTCACCCCTCCACTTT.

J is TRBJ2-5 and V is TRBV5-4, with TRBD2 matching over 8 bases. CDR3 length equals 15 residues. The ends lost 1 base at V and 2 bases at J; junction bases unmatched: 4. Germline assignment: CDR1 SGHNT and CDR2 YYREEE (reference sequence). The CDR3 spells CASSLRRGVQETQYF. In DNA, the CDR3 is TGTGCCAGCAGCTTGAGGCGGGGGGTTCAAGAGACCCAGTACTTC.

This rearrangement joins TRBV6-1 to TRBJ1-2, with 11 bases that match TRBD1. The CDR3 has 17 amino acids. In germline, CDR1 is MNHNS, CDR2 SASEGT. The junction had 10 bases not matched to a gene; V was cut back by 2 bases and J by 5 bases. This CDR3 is CASSEPARTGGGYGYTF. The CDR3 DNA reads TGTGCCAGCAGTGAACCTGCTCGGACAGGGGGCGGGTATGGCTACACCTTC.

DNA for the CDR3: TGTGCCAGCAGCCTCATGGGGACAGGGGTCGAGCAGTACTTC. It translates to CASSLMGTGVEQYF. V gene TRBV5-4 combines with J gene TRBJ2-7; 10 nucleotides agree with TRBD1. The CDR3 extends over 14 amino acids. Germline-derived CDR1 and CDR2 are SGHNT and YYREEE (reference sequence). V shed 4 bases, J shed 6 bases, and the junction held 7 bases outside the gene matches. Combining the CDR3 with reference TRBV5-4 and TRBJ2-7 gives the whole variable domain ETGVTQSPTHLIKTRGQQVTLRCSSQSGHNTVSWYQQALGQGPQFIFQYYREEENGRGNFPPRFSGLQFPNYSSELNVNALELDDSALYLCASSLMGTGVEQYFGPGTRLTVT.